Listed below are T cell receptor beta chains from one sample, sequenced in a study of sequential checkpoint blockade in melanoma. Sequencing was performed with immunoSEQ multiplex PCR; in TCRdb, only in-frame clones are kept and a portion is missing. The data hold around 15,000 clones, with 77% observed a single time. This sample comprised CD8+ T cells sorted from blood (inferred from file names), obtained from a patient given nivolumab and ipilimumab in sequence. The receptors derive from a human donor with melanoma. CDR3s include the opening cysteine and the closing phenylalanine or tryptophan. The order of the fields is clone size, D gene, J gene, V gene, CDR3 DNA, CDR3 protein. The D gene is left open where the match is weak. Expanded clones are given a class, and other clones once, few, many or no size at all.

- TRBD2 TRBJ2-7 TRBV23-1 TGCGCCAGCAGTCAAGGCGAAGGACTAGCGGGAGTTCGCGAGCAGTACTTC CASSQGEGLAGVREQYF
few TRBD1 TRBJ2-7 TRBV27 TGTGCCAGCAGTAACGATGGACAGGCCGAACTCCGCGAGCAGTACTTC CASSNDGQAELREQYF
- TRBD1 TRBJ2-7 TRBV2 TGTGCCAGCACAAGGGACAGGGGGCCAGAGCAGTACTTC CASTRDRGPEQYF
- - TRBJ2-7 TRBV28 TGTGCCAGCAGTTTCGTATACGAGCAGTACTTC CASSFVYEQYF
- - TRBJ1-2 TRBV6-1 TGTGCCAGCACCGACAGCGTTTCTTGGGGCTACACCTTC CASTDSVSWGYTF
- TRBD1 TRBJ2-7 TRBV4-3 TGCGCCAGCAGCCAAGAAAGTGCAGGGGGTTTCTACGAGCAGTACTTC CASSQESAGGFYEQYF
- TRBD1 TRBJ2-5 TRBV13 TGTGCCAGCAGCGGGGGACAGGGGGAAGGGGAGACCCAGTACTTC CASSGGQGEGETQYF
- TRBD1 TRBJ1-6 TRBV27 TGTGCCAGCAGTTTCACTTACAGGGGGCCCTCCTATAATTCACCCCTCCACTTT CASSFTYRGPSYNSPLHF
- TRBD2 TRBJ2-7 TRBV4-2 TGTGCCAGCAGCCAAGTAGCGGGAGAAGTTTACGAGCAGTACTTC CASSQVAGEVYEQYF
- - TRBJ2-2 TRBV2 TGTGCCAGCAGTGAATCAGGGAAGGGGGAGCTGTTTTTT CASSESGKGELFF
- TRBD1 TRBJ2-7 TRBV7-6 TGTGCCAGCAGCCCACGGGACAGGTCCGCCTACGAGCAGTACTTC CASSPRDRSAYEQYF
- - TRBJ1-3 TRBV30 TGTGCCTGGAGTCAGACCGGGACTGGAAACACCATATATTTT CAWSQTGTGNTIYF
- TRBD2 TRBJ2-7 TRBV7-9 TGTGCCAGCAGTACCACCAGCGGGGGAGGATCCTACGAGCAGTACTTC CASSTTSGGGSYEQYF
once - TRBJ1-3 TRBV13 TGTGCCAGCAGCTTAGTATCCAGGGCGGACACCATATATTTT CASSLVSRADTIYF
- - TRBJ2-2 TRBV4-1 TGCGCCAGCAGCCAAGAAACTAGATCGATCGGGGAGCTGTTTTTT CASSQETRSIGELFF
- - TRBJ1-6 TRBV27 TGTGCCAGCAGTTTAGGCAGGGGCGGAGCACCCCTCCACTTT CASSLGRGGAPLHF
- TRBD1 TRBJ2-1 TRBV27 TGTGCCAGCACCACCACCGGGACAGGGGGCAATGAGCAGTTCTTC CASTTTGTGGNEQFF
- - TRBJ2-2 TRBV7-9 TGTGCCAGCAGCTTAGGACAGGGAGGCACCGGGGAGCTGTTTTTT CASSLGQGGTGELFF
once TRBD2 TRBJ2-7 TRBV10-1 TGCGCCAGCAGCGCTAATACTAGCGGGAGGTACTACGAGCAGTACTTC CASSANTSGRYYEQYF
- TRBD2 TRBJ2-3 TRBV7-7 TGTGCCAGCAGCCGGATACTAGCGGGAGGGGGAGATACGCAGTATTTT CASSRILAGGGDTQYF
- - TRBJ2-7 TRBV5-6 TGTGCCAGCAGCTTAACGGGACTCCTGTCCAACGAGCAGTACTTC CASSLTGLLSNEQYF
- - TRBJ2-3 TRBV4-1 TGCGCCAGCAGCCAGCTTGCTGGTGAGGATTTCACAGATACGCAGTATTTT CASSQLAGEDFTDTQYF
- TRBD1 TRBJ1-2 TRBV7-9 TGTGCCAGCAGCCCAGACAGGGTTAACTATGGCTACACCTTC CASSPDRVNYGYTF
- - TRBJ2-7 TRBV19 TGTGCCAGTAGTGCCGGGGAGACTTCCGAGCAGTACTTC CASSAGETSEQYF
- - TRBJ2-1 TRBV5-4 TGTGCCAGCAGCTCGCCACTAGACATCTACAATGAGCAGTTCTTC CASSSPLDIYNEQFF
- TRBD2 TRBJ2-1 TRBV11-2 TGTGCCAGCAGCTTATCGACTAGCGGGGAAGAGCAGTTCTTC CASSLSTSGEEQFF
- - TRBJ2-7 TRBV4-1 TGCGCCAGCAGCCAAGATCCAAGATACGAGCAGTACTTC CASSQDPRYEQYF
- - TRBJ2-2 TRBV28 TGTGCCAGCAGACCGCAGACAGGGAACACCGGGGAGCTGTTTTTT CASRPQTGNTGELFF
- TRBD1 TRBJ2-2 TRBV6-1 TGTGCCAGCAGTGGCCGACAGGGCACCGGGGAGCTGTTTTTT CASSGRQGTGELFF
medium-sized - TRBJ2-3 TRBV2 TGTGCCAGCAGTGAGGAGGCTAGAACTGATACGCAGTATTTT CASSEEARTDTQYF
- TRBD2 TRBJ2-7 TRBV4-3 TGCGCCAGCAGCCAAGCCCTGGGACTAGCGGGGTACTACGAGCAGTACTTC CASSQALGLAGYYEQYF
- TRBD2 TRBJ2-1 TRBV25-1 TGTGCCAGCAGTGAATATTACGAGACTAGCGCGAATAAGCAGTTCTTC CASSEYYETSANKQFF
- TRBD2 TRBJ2-1 TRBV19 TGTGCCAGTAGTTTGAGCGGGAGTGCGAATGAGCAGTTCTTC CASSLSGSANEQFF
- - TRBJ2-1 TRBV29-1 TGCAGCGTTGAAATTAGCAGAATAGACAATGAGCAGTTCTTC CSVEISRIDNEQFF
- TRBD1 TRBJ1-1 TRBV28 TGTGCCAGCAGAGGGACAGCAGACATGAACACTGAAGCTTTCTTT CASRGTADMNTEAFF
once - TRBJ1-5 TRBV7-9 TGTGCCAGCAGTTTAGGGGGAAAGGGGAAGCCCCAGCATTTT CASSLGGKGKPQHF
few TRBD1 TRBJ1-6 TRBV7-9 TGTGCCTGCAGCTTCCACGATAGACAGGGGGCAGGTTCACCCCTCTACTTT CACSFHDRQGAGSPLYF
- - TRBJ1-1 TRBV15 TGTGCCACCAGCAGTCGCAGGGGCTTGAACACTGAAGCTTTCTTT CATSSRRGLNTEAFF
- TRBD1 TRBJ2-7 TRBV5-4 TGTGCCAGCAGCTTACCGGGACAGGGAAGGTACGAGCAGTACTTC CASSLPGQGRYEQYF
- - TRBJ1-1 TRBV4-3 TGCGCCAGCAGCCTGACAGGGAACACTGAAGCTTTCTTT CASSLTGNTEAFF
- - TRBJ2-5 TRBV27 TGTGCCAGCAGTTTGTACGGAGGAATAGGAGAGACCCAGTACTTC CASSLYGGIGETQYF
- TRBD2 TRBJ2-1 TRBV6-5 TGTGCCAGCAGTCAAGGGACTAGCGGAAATGAGCAGTTCTTC CASSQGTSGNEQFF
- TRBD2 TRBJ2-3 TRBV5-1 TGCGCCAGCAGCTCCCCTGGGACTAGCGGCGTCACAGATACGCAGTATTTT CASSSPGTSGVTDTQYF
- - TRBJ2-7 TRBV9 TGTGCCAGCAGCGTAGATGAGTCGTACGAGCAGTACTTC CASSVDESYEQYF